This T cell receptor (beta chain) stems from a study of CD8 T cells in ankylosing spondylitis. Study-level points and caveats: In ankylosing spondylitis blood, a motif of eight highly homologous TCR beta variants appeared characteristic. Before this, some motif variants had been reported in reactive arthritis synovial fluid and blood. It was reported that disease-linked clones were significantly enriched in matched ankylosing spondylitis synovial fluid.

Making use of molecular barcodes, quantitative 5'-RACE generated TCR beta libraries. TCRdb analysed the 5' RACE reads with MiXCR anew, one entry per CDR3 protein. This sample has hundreds of thousands of distinct CDR3 sequences; over 9.5% occur once, and the top ten carry approximately 0.46%. Germline CDR1 and CDR2: DFQATT and SNEGSKA (reference sequence). V was trimmed by 3 bases and J by 2 bases, leaving 1 base between them. The CDR3 spans 11 residues. This clonotype was counted a few times. Its antigen is not identified. The source of this sequence is a male donor with ankylosing spondylitis. The source material was blood, either unsorted or a sorted T cell fraction (not recorded which). The chain recombines TRBV20-1 with TRBJ1-4; D remains unclear. The CDR3 coding sequence is TGCAGTGCTAGCACTAATGAAAAACTGTTTTTT. This gives the protein CSASTNEKLFF.